These 3 T cell receptor beta chains originate from one sample sequenced in a study of T cells expressing NK-cell markers. TCRdb reanalyzed the 5' RACE reads, giving one entry per CDR3 protein sequence and no DNA. The repertoire table contains over 300 distinct CDR3 sequences. The sequencing input was blood T cells: a sorted CD56 or NKG2C T cell subset, CD4+ or CD8+ T cells, or bulk PBMC T cells (not recorded which). The receptors originated from a man between 18 and 69 years old in good health.

The chain combines TRBV7-9 with TRBJ1-6. The CDR3 is made up of 12 amino acids. From germline, CDR1 is SEHNR and CDR2 FQNEAQ (reference sequence). The CDR3 spells CASSFGNSPLHF.

This clonotype shows up as large by frequency. The chain couples TRBV12-3 or TRBV12-4 to TRBJ2-2; checking the TCRdb D call of TRBD1 is not possible without DNA. The CDR3 extends over 15 amino acids. The CDR3 loop reads CASSLLRGGSGELFF.

This chain uses TRBV4-1 with TRBJ2-1; TCRdb's D call of TRBD1 is untestable without DNA. The length of the CDR3 is 15 residues. Germline CDR1 MGHRA, CDR2 YSYEKL. The CDR3 sequence is CASSPLGQGNGEQFF.